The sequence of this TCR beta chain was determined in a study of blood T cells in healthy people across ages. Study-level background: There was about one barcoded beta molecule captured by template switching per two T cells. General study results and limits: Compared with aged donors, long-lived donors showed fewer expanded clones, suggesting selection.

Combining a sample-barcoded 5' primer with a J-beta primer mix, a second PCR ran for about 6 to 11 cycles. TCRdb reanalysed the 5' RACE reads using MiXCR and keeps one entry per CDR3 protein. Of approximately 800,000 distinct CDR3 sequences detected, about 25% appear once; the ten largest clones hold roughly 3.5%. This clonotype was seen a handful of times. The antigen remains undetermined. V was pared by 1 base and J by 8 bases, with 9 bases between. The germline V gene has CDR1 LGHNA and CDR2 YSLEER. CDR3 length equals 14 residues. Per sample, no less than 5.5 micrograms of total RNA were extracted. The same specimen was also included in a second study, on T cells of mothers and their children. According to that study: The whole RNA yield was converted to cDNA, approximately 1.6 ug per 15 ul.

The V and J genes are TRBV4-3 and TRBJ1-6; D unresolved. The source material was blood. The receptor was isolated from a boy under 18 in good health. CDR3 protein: CASSQGAGDSPLHF. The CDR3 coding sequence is TGCGCCAGCAGCCAAGGGGCAGGAGATTCACCCCTCCACTTT.